The next 10 T cell receptor beta chains were all read from a single sample in a study of blood T cell repertoires in COVID-19 (dated by TCRdb to the early 2020s). The receptor library was made with the immunoSEQ multiplex PCR assay. TCRdb took this table from immuneACCESS and kept in-frame rearrangements with V and J called. Such tables lack part of the clones; where checked against another copy, unresolved V genes explain under half of the gap, and the rest is unexplained. For this sample there are fewer than 200,000 clones; 84% appear just once. The ten largest clones take up around 7% of the sample. The sequencing sample was made of peripheral blood. All receptors derive from a human donor in a cohort sampled during active COVID-19.

The count of this clone is one. The rearrangement joins TRBV14 to TRBJ2-3, with D unclear. The CDR3 extends over 18 amino acids. Germline CDR1 and CDR2: SGHDN and FVKESK. Trimming took 0 bases from V and 2 from J, leaving 18 bases between them. The DNA of the CDR3 is TGTGCCAGCAGCCAAGAAGGAGCTAACCCTAGTCACACAGATACGCAGTATTTT. Protein: CASSQEGANPSHTDTQYF. Full variable domain (rest looked up from reference TRBV14 and TRBJ2-3): EAGVTQFPSHSVIEKGQTVTLRCDPISGHDNLYWYRRVMGKEIKFLLHFVKESKQDESGMPNNRFLAERTGGTYSTLKVQPAELEDSGVYFCASSQEGANPSHTDTQYFGPGTRLTVL.

V gene TRBV30 combines with J gene TRBJ2-6; 7 positions agree with TRBD1. Germline V gene data show CDR1 as GTSNPN and CDR2 as SVGIG (reference sequence). The CDR3 length is 14 residues. V lost 2 bases to trimming and J lost 2 bases; unmatched junction nucleotides: 0. The CDR3 DNA reads as TGTGCCTGGAGTAGGGGGCCTGGGGCCAACGTCCTGACTTTC. It codes for CAWSRGPGANVLTF.

J is TRBJ1-2 and V is TRBV12-3 or TRBV12-4, with D maybe TRBD1 (5 bases). Trimming cost V 2 bases and J 6 bases, with 10 bases left between them. The CDR3 extends over 13 amino acids. Here the CDR3 reads CASSLFLGDGYTF. CDR3 nucleotides: TGTGCCAGCAGTTTATTTTTAGGGGATGGCTACACCTTC.

The V gene is TRBV2, the J gene TRBJ2-7, with D perhaps TRBD2 (6 bases). The CDR3 loop spans 15 amino acids. Germline CDR1 and CDR2: SNHLY and FYNNEI. Trimming pared 0 bases from V and 0 bases from J, leaving 9 bases between. Here the CDR3 reads CASSEASGVSYEQYF. Here the CDR3 DNA reads TGTGCCAGCAGTGAAGCTAGCGGAGTCTCCTACGAGCAGTACTTC.

This chain connects TRBV5-5 to TRBJ2-3; tentative D call: TRBD2 (6 bases). The CDR3 is 16 residues long. Germline CDR1 and CDR2: SGHKS and YYEKEE (reference sequence). V was trimmed by 3 bases and J by 2 bases, leaving 16 bases between them. Here the CDR3 DNA reads TGTGCCAGCAGCTCGACTAGTATTGGACACACAGATACGCAGTATTTT. It specifies CASSSTSIGHTDTQYF.

The chain links TRBV3-1 (or the pseudogene TRBV3-2) to TRBJ2-6; TRBD1 agrees at 9 bases. The CDR3 extends over 15 amino acids. V dropped 4 bases and J dropped 2; count of bases not matched to a gene: 0. Per germline, CDR1 LGHDT and CDR2 YNNKEL (reference sequence). CDR3 in amino acids: CASSRDRAGANVLTF. The CDR3 DNA reads TGTGCCAGCAGCCGGGACAGGGCTGGGGCCAACGTCCTGACTTTC.

The chain is built from TRBV19 and TRBJ2-1; D is possibly TRBD1 (5 bases). The germline V gene has CDR1 LNHDA and CDR2 SQIVND (reference sequence). V lost 3 bases, J lost 11 bases, and 20 bases lay in between. This CDR3 comprises 15 residues. CDR3 protein: CASSIGSQGMGKQFF. As DNA, the CDR3 is TGTGCCAGTAGTATTGGGTCGCAGGGCATGGGCAAGCAGTTCTTC.

Here the CDR3 reads CASSKGQGAYEQYF. CDR3 nucleotides: TGCGCCAGCAGCAAGGGACAGGGGGCCTACGAGCAGTACTTC. V is TRBV5-1 and J is TRBJ2-7, with 11 bases matching TRBD1. The germline V gene has CDR1 SGHRS and CDR2 YFSETQ. The length of the CDR3 is 14 residues. The V segment lost 4 bases and the J segment 2 bases; nucleotides outside the gene matches: 2.

In the case of this clone: A junction end diverges from the germline sequence, so it may reflect a read error. The rearrangement uses TRBV13 and TRBJ2-4; 9 bases agree with TRBD1. CDR3 length: 13 residues. The V gene's germline CDR1 is PRHDT and CDR2 FYEKMQ (reference sequence). The CDR3 protein is CASSLGRDRAHHF. In nucleotides, the CDR3 is TGTGCCAGCAGCTTAGGCCGGGACAGGGCCCACCACTTC. The full variable domain, rest sourced from reference TRBV13 and TRBJ2-4, is AAGVIQSPRHLIKEKRETATLKCYPIPRHDTVYWYQQGPGQDPQFLISFYEKMQSDKGSIPDRFSAQQFSDYHSELNMSSLELGDSALYFCASSLGRDRAHHFGAGTRLSVL.

The CDR3 is CASSLLPSEQYF. The CDR3 DNA reads TGTGCCAGCTCACTCCTCCCGAGCGAGCAGTACTTC. The genes are TRBV2 and TRBJ2-7; no reliable D call. The V end was cut by 8 bases, the J end by 6 bases, with 14 bases between. Germline V gene lookup returns CDR1 SNHLY and CDR2 FYNNEI. This CDR3 is built from 12 residues.